A selection of T cell receptor beta chains follows, all from one sample in a study of Ad26.COV2.S vaccination and SARS-CoV-2 variants. Sequencing was performed with immunoSEQ multiplex PCR; in TCRdb, only in-frame clones are kept and a portion is missing. The sample comprises about 350,000 clones, about 92% of which are singletons, and about 3.9% rests with the top ten. Sequencing used peripheral blood, obtained after recovery from COVID-19. Source of these receptors: a human donor who had recovered from COVID-19. CDR3s leave out the opening cysteine and the closing phenylalanine or tryptophan. D genes are given only for firm matches.

v_gene: TRBV5-1; d_gene: NA; CDR3aa: ASSQRNPGTNEKLF
v_gene: TRBV7-6; d_gene: TRBD1; CDR3aa: ASSLRQGGFEKLF
v_gene: TRBV5-1; d_gene: NA; CDR3aa: ASSLGVRAGTEAF
v_gene: TRBV15; d_gene: TRBD2; CDR3aa: ATSSRRGGINEQF
v_gene: TRBV2; d_gene: NA; CDR3aa: ASRPGQGNTIY
v_gene: TRBV11-3; d_gene: TRBD2; CDR3aa: ASSLGGGGPTDTQY
v_gene: TRBV7-6; d_gene: TRBD2; CDR3aa: ASSLVNLAGGQFGSYNEQF
v_gene: TRBV5-5; d_gene: TRBD1; CDR3aa: ASSLQGARSTEAF
v_gene: TRBV19; d_gene: NA; CDR3aa: ASRPRPGMNTEAF
v_gene: TRBV19; d_gene: TRBD2; CDR3aa: ASSIRGGSYNEQF
v_gene: TRBV7-2; d_gene: NA; CDR3aa: ASSSPQREQY
v_gene: TRBV6-5; d_gene: NA; CDR3aa: ASSYTAGTDTQY
v_gene: TRBV21-1; d_gene: NA; CDR3aa: ASSKALSGENTGELF
v_gene: TRBV5-1; d_gene: NA; CDR3aa: ASSQTVTGELF
v_gene: TRBV19; d_gene: TRBD1; CDR3aa: ASSIGQGYNQPQH
v_gene: TRBV7-3; d_gene: TRBD1; CDR3aa: ASSPTGTGKDGYT
v_gene: TRBV18; d_gene: NA; CDR3aa: ASSPLRGLEQF
v_gene: TRBV7-2; d_gene: NA; CDR3aa: ASSSGPPSSGNTIY
v_gene: TRBV7-2; d_gene: TRBD2; CDR3aa: ASSHRGGGLGSEQF
v_gene: TRBV7-2; d_gene: NA; CDR3aa: ASSLWGKTNTEAF
v_gene: TRBV20-1; d_gene: NA; CDR3aa: SASLDSSNEKLF
v_gene: TRBV6-6; d_gene: TRBD1; CDR3aa: ASSPWNRGSNQPQH
v_gene: TRBV7-8; d_gene: NA; CDR3aa: ASSSQGYAEAF
v_gene: TRBV4-3; d_gene: TRBD2; CDR3aa: ASSQVSSGGPYEQY
v_gene: TRBV6-5; d_gene: NA; CDR3aa: ASSFGDEAF
v_gene: TRBV7-8; d_gene: NA; CDR3aa: ASRRLGAAGELF
v_gene: TRBV27; d_gene: TRBD1; CDR3aa: ASSTRTGTALETQY
v_gene: TRBV3-1/TRBV3-2; d_gene: NA; CDR3aa: ASTPASRAPLH
v_gene: TRBV30; d_gene: TRBD1; CDR3aa: AWSPLTGVSYNEQF
v_gene: TRBV12-5; d_gene: NA; CDR3aa: ASAGPGHPFLGDTEAF
v_gene: TRBV5-1; d_gene: NA; CDR3aa: ASRPVLNYGYT
v_gene: TRBV10-3; d_gene: TRBD1; CDR3aa: ATSRDRDEQY
v_gene: TRBV5-6; d_gene: NA; CDR3aa: ASSRSGAQPQH
v_gene: TRBV5-6; d_gene: NA; CDR3aa: ASSLVGGMNTEAF
v_gene: TRBV7-9; d_gene: TRBD1; CDR3aa: ASSPSQGALSYEQY
v_gene: TRBV4-2; d_gene: TRBD2; CDR3aa: ASSQGLGAGGLTDTQY
v_gene: TRBV6-4; d_gene: NA; CDR3aa: ASSDSGREGVGYT
v_gene: TRBV5-1; d_gene: NA; CDR3aa: ASSLDVLKTRQETQY
v_gene: TRBV7-8; d_gene: NA; CDR3aa: ASSLIRKETQY
v_gene: TRBV7-9; d_gene: NA; CDR3aa: ASSWVGGETDTQY
v_gene: TRBV27; d_gene: NA; CDR3aa: ASSSPSSYNSPLH